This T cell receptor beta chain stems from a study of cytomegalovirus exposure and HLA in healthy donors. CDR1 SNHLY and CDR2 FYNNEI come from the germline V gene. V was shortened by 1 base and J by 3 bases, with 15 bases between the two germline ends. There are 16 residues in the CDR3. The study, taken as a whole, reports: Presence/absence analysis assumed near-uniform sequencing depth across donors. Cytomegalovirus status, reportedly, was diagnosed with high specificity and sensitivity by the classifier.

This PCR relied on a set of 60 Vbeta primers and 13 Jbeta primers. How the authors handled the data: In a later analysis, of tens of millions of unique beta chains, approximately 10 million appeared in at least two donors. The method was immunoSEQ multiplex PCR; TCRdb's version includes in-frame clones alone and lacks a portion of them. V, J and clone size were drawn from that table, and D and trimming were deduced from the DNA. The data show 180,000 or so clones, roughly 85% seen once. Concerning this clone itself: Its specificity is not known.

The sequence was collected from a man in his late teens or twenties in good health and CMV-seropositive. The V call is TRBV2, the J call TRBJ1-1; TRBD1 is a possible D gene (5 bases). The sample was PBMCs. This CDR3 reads CASSEVFSGVDTEAFF. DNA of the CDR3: TGTGCCAGCAGTGAAGTCTTTTCGGGGGTCGACACTGAAGCTTTCTTT.